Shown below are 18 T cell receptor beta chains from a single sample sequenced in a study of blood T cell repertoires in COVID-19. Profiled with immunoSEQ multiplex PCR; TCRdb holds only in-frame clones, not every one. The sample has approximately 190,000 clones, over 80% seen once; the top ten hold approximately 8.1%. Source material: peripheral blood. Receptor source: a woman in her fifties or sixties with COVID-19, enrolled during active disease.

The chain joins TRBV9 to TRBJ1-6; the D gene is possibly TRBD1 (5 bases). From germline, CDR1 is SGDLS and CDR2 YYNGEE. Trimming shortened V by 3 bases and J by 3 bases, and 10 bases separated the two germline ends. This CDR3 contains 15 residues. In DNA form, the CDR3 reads TGTGCCAGCAGCGCTGGGGGGGGCTATAATTCACCCCTCCACTTT. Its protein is CASSAGGGYNSPLHF.

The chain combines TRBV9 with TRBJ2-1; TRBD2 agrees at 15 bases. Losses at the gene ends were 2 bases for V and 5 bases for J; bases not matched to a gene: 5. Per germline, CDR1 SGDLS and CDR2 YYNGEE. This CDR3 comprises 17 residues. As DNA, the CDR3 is TGTGCCAGCAGCGTGGGGACTAGCGGGAGGTGGGACAATGAGCAGTTCTTC. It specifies CASSVGTSGRWDNEQFF.

The CDR3 coding sequence is TGTGCCAGCTCCCAATTGAGCGGGGTGAGCACTGAAGCTTTCTTT. Protein: CASSQLSGVSTEAFF. J is TRBJ1-1 and V is TRBV18; D gene uncertain. Trimming removed 6 bases at V and 4 bases at J, with 18 bases between. The CDR3 totals 15 residues. Per the germline V gene, CDR1 is KGHSH and CDR2 is LQKENI.

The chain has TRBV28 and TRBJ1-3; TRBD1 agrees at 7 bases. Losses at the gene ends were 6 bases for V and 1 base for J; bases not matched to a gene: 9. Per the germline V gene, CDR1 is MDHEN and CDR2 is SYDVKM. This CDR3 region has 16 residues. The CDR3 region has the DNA TGTGCCAGCAGGAAAGTCCACAGGGGTTCTGGAAACACCATATATTTT. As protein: CASRKVHRGSGNTIYF.

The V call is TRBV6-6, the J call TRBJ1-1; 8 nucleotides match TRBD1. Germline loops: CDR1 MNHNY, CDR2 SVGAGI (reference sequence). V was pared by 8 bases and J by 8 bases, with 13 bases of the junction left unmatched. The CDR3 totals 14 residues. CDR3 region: CASGAVEQGGEAFF. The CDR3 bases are TGTGCCAGCGGAGCGGTAGAACAGGGGGGCGAAGCTTTCTTT.

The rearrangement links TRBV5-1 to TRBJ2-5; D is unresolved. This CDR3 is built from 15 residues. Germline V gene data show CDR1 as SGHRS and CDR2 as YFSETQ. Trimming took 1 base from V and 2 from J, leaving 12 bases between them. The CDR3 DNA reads TGCGCCAGCAGCTTGCGCCTAGAGGCGCAAGAGACCCAGTACTTC. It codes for CASSLRLEAQETQYF.

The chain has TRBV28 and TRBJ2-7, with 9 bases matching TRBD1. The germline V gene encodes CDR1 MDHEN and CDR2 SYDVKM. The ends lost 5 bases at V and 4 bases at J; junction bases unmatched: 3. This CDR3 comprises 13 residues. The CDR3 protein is CASSHRGLYEQYV. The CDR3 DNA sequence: TGTGCCAGCAGTCACAGGGGGCTTTACGAGCAGTACGTC.

CDR3 amino acids: CASSSRDRGGYEQYV. The CDR3 DNA reads as TGTGCCAGCAGTTCCCGGGACAGGGGTGGCTACGAGCAGTACGTC. This chain links TRBV6-5 with TRBJ2-7; 10 bases are shared with TRBD1. Germline CDR1 reads MNHEY; CDR2 reads SVGAGI. The CDR3 totals 15 residues. J gave up 3 bases and V 4 bases, and 6 bases lay outside the gene matches.

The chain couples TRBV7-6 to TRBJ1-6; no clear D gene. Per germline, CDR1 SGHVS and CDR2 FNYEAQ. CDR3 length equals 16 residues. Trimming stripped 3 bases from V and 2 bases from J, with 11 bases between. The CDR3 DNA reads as TGTGCCAGCAGCTTGGCAGGAATCACCTATAATTCACCCCTCCACTTT. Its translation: CASSLAGITYNSPLHF.

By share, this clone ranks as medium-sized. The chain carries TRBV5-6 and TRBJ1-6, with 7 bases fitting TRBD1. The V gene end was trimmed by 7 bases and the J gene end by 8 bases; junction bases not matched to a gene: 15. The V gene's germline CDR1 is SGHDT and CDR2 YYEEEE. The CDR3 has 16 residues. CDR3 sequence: CASDGGRTGTYSPLHF. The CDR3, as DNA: TGTGCCAGCGACGGGGGCCGGACAGGTACCTATTCACCCCTCCACTTT.

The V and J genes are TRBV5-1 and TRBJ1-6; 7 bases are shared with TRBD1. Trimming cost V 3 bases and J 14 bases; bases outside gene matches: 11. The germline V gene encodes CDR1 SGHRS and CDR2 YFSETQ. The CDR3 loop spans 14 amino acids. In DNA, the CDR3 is TGCGCCAGCAGCTGGGACAGATCTCGTGGGGCCCTCCACTTT. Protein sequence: CASSWDRSRGALHF.

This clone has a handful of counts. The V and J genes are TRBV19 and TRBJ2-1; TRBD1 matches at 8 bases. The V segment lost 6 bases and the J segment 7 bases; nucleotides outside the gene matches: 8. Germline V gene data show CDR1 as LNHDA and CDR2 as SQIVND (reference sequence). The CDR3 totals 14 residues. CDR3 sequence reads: CASSASQGANEQFF. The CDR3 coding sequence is TGTGCCAGTAGCGCGAGCCAGGGGGCAAATGAGCAGTTCTTC.

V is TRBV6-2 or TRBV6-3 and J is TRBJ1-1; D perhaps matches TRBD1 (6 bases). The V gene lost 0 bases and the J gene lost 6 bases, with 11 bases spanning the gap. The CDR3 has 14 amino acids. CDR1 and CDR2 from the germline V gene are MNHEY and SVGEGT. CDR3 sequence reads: CASSYSTGYAEAFF. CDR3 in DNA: TGTGCCAGCAGTTACTCAACAGGGTATGCTGAAGCTTTCTTT.

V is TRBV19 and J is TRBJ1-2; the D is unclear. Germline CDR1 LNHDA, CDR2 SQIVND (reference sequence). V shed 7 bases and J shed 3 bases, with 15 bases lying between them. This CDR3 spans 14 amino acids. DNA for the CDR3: TGTGCCAGTACCCTAGAGGGATTTGACTATGGCTACACCTTC. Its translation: CASTLEGFDYGYTF.

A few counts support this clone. The CDR3 loop is CASSPETGGLTDEQFF. CDR3 coding DNA: TGTGCCAGCAGCCCTGAGACAGGGGGCCTCACCGACGAGCAGTTCTTC. The chain joins TRBV7-6 to TRBJ2-1, with 10 bases identical to TRBD1. This CDR3 has 16 amino acids. The V segment lost 5 bases and the J segment 10 bases; nucleotides outside the gene matches: 14. Germline V gene data show CDR1 as SGHVS and CDR2 as FNYEAQ. Variable domain in full (rest from reference TRBV7-6 and TRBJ2-1): GAGVSQSPRYKVTKRGQDVALRCDPISGHVSLYWYRQALGQGPEFLTYFNYEAQQDKSGLPNDRFSAERPEGSISTLTIQRTEQRDSAMYRCASSPETGGLTDEQFFGPGTRLTVL.

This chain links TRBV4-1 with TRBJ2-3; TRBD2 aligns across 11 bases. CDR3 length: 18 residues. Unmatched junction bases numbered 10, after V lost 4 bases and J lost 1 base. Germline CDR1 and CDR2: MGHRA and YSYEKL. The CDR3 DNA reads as TGCGCCAGCAGCCTTATCCCCGGACTAGCGGGTCGCACAGATACGCAGTATTTT. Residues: CASSLIPGLAGRTDTQYF.

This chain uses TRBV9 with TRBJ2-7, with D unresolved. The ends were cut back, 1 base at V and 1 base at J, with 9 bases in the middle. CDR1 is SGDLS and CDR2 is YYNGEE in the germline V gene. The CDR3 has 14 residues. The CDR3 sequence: CASSVSASSYEQYF. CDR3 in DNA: TGTGCCAGCAGCGTAAGCGCTAGTTCCTACGAGCAGTACTTC.

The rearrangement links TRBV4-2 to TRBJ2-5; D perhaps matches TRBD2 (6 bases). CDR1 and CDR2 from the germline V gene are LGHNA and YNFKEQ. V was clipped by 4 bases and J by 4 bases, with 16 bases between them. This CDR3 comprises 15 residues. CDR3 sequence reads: CASSLRLGRTETQYF. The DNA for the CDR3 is TGTGCCAGCAGCCTTAGACTAGGGCGAACAGAGACCCAGTACTTC.